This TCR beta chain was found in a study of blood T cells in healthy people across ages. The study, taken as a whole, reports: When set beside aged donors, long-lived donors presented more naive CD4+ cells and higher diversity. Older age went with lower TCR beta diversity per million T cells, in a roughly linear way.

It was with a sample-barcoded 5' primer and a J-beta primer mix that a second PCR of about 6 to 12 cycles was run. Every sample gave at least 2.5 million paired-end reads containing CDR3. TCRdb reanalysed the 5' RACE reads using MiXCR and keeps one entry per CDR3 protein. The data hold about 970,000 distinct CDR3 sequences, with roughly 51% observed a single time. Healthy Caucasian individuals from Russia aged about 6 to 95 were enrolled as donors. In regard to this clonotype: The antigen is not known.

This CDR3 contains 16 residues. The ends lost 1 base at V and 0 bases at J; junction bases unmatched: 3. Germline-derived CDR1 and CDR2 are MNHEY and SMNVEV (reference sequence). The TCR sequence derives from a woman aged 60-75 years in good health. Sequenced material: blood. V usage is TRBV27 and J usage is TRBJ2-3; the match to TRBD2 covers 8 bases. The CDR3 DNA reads TGTGCCAGCAGTTTATGGGCTAGCGGGAGCACAGATACGCAGTATTTT. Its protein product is CASSLWASGSTDTQYF.